This T cell receptor (beta chain) was captured in a study of vaccination and CD4 T cells after COVID-19. This clonotype was counted only a few times. Its matching antigen is unknown. Sequencing of the DNA from cultured CD4+ T cells was carried out with the Oncomine TCR Beta short-read assay. MiXCR, run by TCRdb on the PCR reads, gives a single entry per CDR3 protein. The table includes tens of thousands of distinct CDR3 sequences, 35% to 50% detected once. V was shortened by 2 bases and J by 10 bases, with 18 bases between the two germline ends. The germline V gene has CDR1 MNHEY and CDR2 SVGEGT. The CDR3 has 15 residues. Documented treatment: approximately 9-day PBMC culture with coronavirus spike peptide pools or control peptides (ViraFEST assay). Researchers reported culturing roughly 2 million PBMCs per well with approximately 9.6 IU/ml IL-2 and 10 ug/ml peptide pools.

The sequence came from a human donor who had recovered from COVID-19. The rearrangement links TRBV6-2 or TRBV6-3 to TRBJ2-1, with D perhaps TRBD2 (5 bases). Sequenced input: CD4+ T cells from blood, cultured in vitro. This chain's CDR3 is CASSYGIAARGEQFF. The CDR3 DNA follows: TGTGCCAGCAGTTACGGTATAGCCGCCCGCGGGGAGCAGTTCTTC.